The rows below give T cell receptor beta chains drawn from one sample of a study of OX40 agonist ivuxolimab in advanced cancers. Generated by immunoSEQ multiplex PCR, the TCRdb table keeps only in-frame clones and is missing some. The top ten clones hold under 2% of a sample with about 87,000 clones, roughly 89% of them seen once. The specimen comprised CD4+ or CD8+ T cells sorted from blood, sampled in a trial of the OX40 agonist ivuxolimab. The receptors derive from an adult with an advanced solid tumor such as melanoma, head and neck, liver or kidney cancer. CDR3s include the opening cysteine and the closing phenylalanine or tryptophan. The D gene is left open where the match is weak. Size is omitted from some rows. Given values are once, few, many or a class for expanded clones.

>TRBV5-4|.|TRBD1|TRBJ2-3
CASSPPGQGRDTQYF
TGTGCCAGCAGCCCTCCGGGACAGGGACGAGATACGCAGTATTTT
>TRBV7-9|.|.|TRBJ2-6
CASSPEGPGGANVLTF
TGTGCCAGCAGCCCAGAAGGGCCGGGCGGGGCCAACGTCCTGACTTTC
>TRBV7-9|once|TRBD2|TRBJ2-1
CASSLVPSGPSGSYNEQFF
TGTGCCAGCAGCTTAGTACCTAGCGGGCCCTCGGGCTCCTACAATGAGCAGTTCTTC
>TRBV11-3|.|.|TRBJ2-3
CATLQGLKDTQYF
TGTGCCACCCTACAGGGTTTGAAAGATACGCAGTATTTT
>TRBV19|few|TRBD2|TRBJ2-1
CASSIKASGSYNEQFF
TGTGCCAGTAGTATCAAGGCTAGCGGCTCCTACAATGAGCAGTTCTTC
>TRBV2|.|TRBD1|TRBJ1-3
CASSEPGQGGNTIYF
TGTGCCAGCAGTGAACCCGGACAGGGGGGAAACACCATATATTTT
>TRBV19|.|.|TRBJ2-5
CASSITRGETQYF
TGTGCCAGTAGTATTACTAGAGGGGAGACCCAGTACTTC
>TRBV6-1|.|.|TRBJ2-7
CASSAQDLEDKQYF
TGTGCCAGCAGTGCCCAGGACTTGGAAGACAAGCAGTACTTC
>TRBV6-1|.|.|TRBJ1-5
CASSWGSNQPQHF
TGTGCCAGCTCCTGGGGGAGCAATCAGCCCCAGCATTTT
>TRBV27|.|.|TRBJ2-7
CASSLSTTAPWQYF
TGTGCCAGCAGTTTATCGACGACGGCACCTTGGCAGTACTTC
>TRBV7-2|.|.|TRBJ2-7
CASSYGEAEQYF
TGTGCCAGCAGCTACGGGGAGGCCGAGCAGTACTTC
>TRBV5-1|few|TRBD2|TRBJ2-7
CASSLVLAGGNEQYF
TGCGCCAGCAGCTTGGTGCTAGCGGGAGGGAACGAGCAGTACTTC
>TRBV6-5|once|.|TRBJ2-2
CASSYRGRGTGELFF
TGTGCCAGCAGTTACCGCGGCCGGGGCACCGGGGAGCTGTTTTTT
>TRBV5-1|.|TRBD2|TRBJ2-7
CASSPSGSGTYEQYF
TGCGCCAGCAGCCCTAGCGGGAGTGGGACCTACGAGCAGTACTTC
>TRBV7-9|.|TRBD1|TRBJ2-5
CASSSPDYGTGFGETQYF
TGTGCCAGCAGCTCCCCCGATTATGGGACAGGATTCGGCGAGACCCAGTACTTC
>TRBV18|.|.|TRBJ2-5
CASSPTKGETQYF
TGTGCCAGCTCACCAACCAAGGGGGAGACCCAGTACTTC
>TRBV12-5|.|.|TRBJ2-7
CASGLGRAYEQYF
TGTGCTAGTGGTTTGGGCAGGGCCTACGAGCAGTACTTC
>TRBV11-2|.|TRBD2|TRBJ2-7
CASSSRSGWGTREQYF
TGTGCCAGCAGCTCCCGCAGCGGGTGGGGGACTAGAGAGCAGTACTTC
>TRBV7-2|once|TRBD2|TRBJ2-2
CASSLAGGLSPGELFF
TGTGCCAGCTCTTTAGCGGGAGGGCTTTCACCCGGGGAGCTGTTTTTT
>TRBV9|.|.|TRBJ2-3
CASSVGTPALGDTQYF
TGTGCCAGCAGCGTAGGGACCCCCGCTCTCGGGGATACGCAGTATTTT
>TRBV13|.|.|TRBJ1-2
CASSLEGQRGGYTF
TGTGCCAGCAGCTTAGAAGGACAGCGTGGGGGCTACACCTTC
>TRBV9|few|TRBD1|TRBJ2-7
CASSGGQGGYEQYF
TGTGCCAGCAGCGGGGGACAGGGTGGATACGAGCAGTACTTC
>TRBV29-1|.|.|TRBJ2-7
CSALGEGAYEQYF
TGCAGCGCCCTCGGGGAGGGGGCCTACGAGCAGTACTTC
>TRBV6-6|.|.|TRBJ2-3
CASSYGGVSTDTQYF
TGTGCCAGCAGTTACGGGGGAGTGAGCACAGATACGCAGTATTTT
>TRBV4-1|.|.|TRBJ1-1
CASSPQGFNMNTEAFF
TGCGCCAGCAGCCCACAGGGATTCAACATGAACACTGAAGCTTTCTTT
>TRBV7-8|.|TRBD1|TRBJ2-5
CASSRTGGRETQYF
TGTGCCAGCAGCCGGACAGGTGGAAGAGAGACCCAGTACTTC
>TRBV6-1|once|.|TRBJ2-5
CASSERQVRQETQYF
TGTGCCAGCAGTGAAAGACAGGTGCGGCAAGAGACCCAGTACTTC
>TRBV2|.|.|TRBJ1-5
CASSTGTSGANQPQHF
TGTGCCAGCAGTACAGGGACCAGTGGAGCCAATCAGCCCCAGCATTTT
>TRBV19|.|.|TRBJ2-3
CASSTQDQNTQYF
TGTGCCAGTAGTACTCAGGACCAAAATACGCAGTATTTT
>TRBV4-3|once|TRBD2|TRBJ2-7
CASSATWASGIYEQYF
TGCGCCAGCAGCGCTACCTGGGCTAGCGGGATTTACGAGCAGTACTTC
>TRBV7-9|.|.|TRBJ1-5
CASSPGGGGGRNQPQHF
TGTGCCAGCAGCCCTGGGGGGGGTGGTGGGCGCAATCAGCCCCAGCATTTT
>TRBV4-2|.|.|TRBJ2-1
CASSPGGSSYNEQFF
TGTGCCAGCAGCCCCGGGGGAAGCTCCTACAATGAGCAGTTCTTC
>TRBV5-4|.|TRBD1|TRBJ2-7
CASSPDRGRANYEQYF
TGTGCCAGCAGCCCCGACAGGGGGCGAGCAAATTACGAGCAGTACTTC
>TRBV30|.|.|TRBJ2-3
CAWSVGDTQYF
TGTGCCTGGAGTGTGGGGGATACGCAGTATTTT
>TRBV7-2|.|TRBD2|TRBJ2-5
CASSLISWGVAGEETQYF
TGTGCCAGCAGCTTAATTAGTTGGGGGGTAGCGGGAGAAGAGACCCAGTACTTC
>TRBV9|.|TRBD1|TRBJ1-2
CASSVTPSLRDRVYYGYTF
TGTGCCAGCAGCGTTACCCCCTCACTCCGGGACAGGGTTTACTATGGCTACACCTTC
>TRBV5-4|few|.|TRBJ1-4
CASSFAINEKLFF
TGTGCCAGCAGCTTTGCGATTAATGAAAAACTGTTTTTT
>TRBV19|.|TRBD1|TRBJ1-1
CASTRGGRNTEAFF
TGTGCCAGTACCAGGGGGGGCCGGAACACTGAAGCTTTCTTT
>TRBV19|.|.|TRBJ2-6
CASSIISSGANVLTF
TGTGCCAGTAGTATTATCAGCTCTGGGGCCAACGTCCTGACTTTC
>TRBV11-2|.|TRBD1|TRBJ1-6
CASSLGQGGSPLHF
TGTGCCAGCAGCTTAGGACAGGGGGGCTCACCCCTCCACTTT
>TRBV18|.|.|TRBJ2-6
CASSPTAGFSGANVLTF
TGTGCCAGCTCCCCTACGGCCGGTTTCTCTGGGGCCAACGTCCTGACTTTC